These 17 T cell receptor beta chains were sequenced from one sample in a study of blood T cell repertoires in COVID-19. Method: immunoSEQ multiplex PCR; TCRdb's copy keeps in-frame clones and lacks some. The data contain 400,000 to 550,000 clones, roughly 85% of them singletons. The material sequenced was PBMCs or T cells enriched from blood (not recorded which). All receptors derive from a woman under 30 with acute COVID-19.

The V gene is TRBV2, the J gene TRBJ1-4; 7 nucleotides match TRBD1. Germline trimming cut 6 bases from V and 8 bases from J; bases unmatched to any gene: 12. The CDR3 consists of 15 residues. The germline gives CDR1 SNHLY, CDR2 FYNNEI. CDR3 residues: CASSLGSRGLEKLFF. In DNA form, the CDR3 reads TGTGCCAGCAGCCTGGGGTCGAGGGGGCTGGAAAAACTGTTTTTT.

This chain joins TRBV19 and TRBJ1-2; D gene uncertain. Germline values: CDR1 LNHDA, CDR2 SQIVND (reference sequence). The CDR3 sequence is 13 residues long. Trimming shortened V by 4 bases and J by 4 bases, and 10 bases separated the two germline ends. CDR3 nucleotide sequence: TGTGCCAGTAGTAGCGGTACTCTCTATGGCTACACCTTC. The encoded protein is CASSSGTLYGYTF.

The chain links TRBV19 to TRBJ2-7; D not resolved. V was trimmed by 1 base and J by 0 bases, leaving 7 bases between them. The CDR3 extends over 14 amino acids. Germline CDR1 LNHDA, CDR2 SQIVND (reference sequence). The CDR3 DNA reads TGTGCCAGTAGTATAGGGGCAGCCTCCTACGAGCAGTACTTC. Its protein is CASSIGAASYEQYF.

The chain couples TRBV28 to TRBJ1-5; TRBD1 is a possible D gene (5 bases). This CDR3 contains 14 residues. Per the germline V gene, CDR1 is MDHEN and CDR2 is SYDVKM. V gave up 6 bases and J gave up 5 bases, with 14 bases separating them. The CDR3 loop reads CASRPRGPDQPQHF. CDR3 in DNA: TGTGCCAGCAGACCAAGGGGTCCCGATCAGCCCCAGCATTTT.

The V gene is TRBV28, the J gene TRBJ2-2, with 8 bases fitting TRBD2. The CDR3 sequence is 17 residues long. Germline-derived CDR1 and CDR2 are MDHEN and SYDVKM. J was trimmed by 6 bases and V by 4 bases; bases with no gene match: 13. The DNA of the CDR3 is TGTGCCAGCAGTTCTCTCCCTTCGGGAGGGCTTCCCGGGGAGCTGTTTTTT. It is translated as CASSSLPSGGLPGELFF.

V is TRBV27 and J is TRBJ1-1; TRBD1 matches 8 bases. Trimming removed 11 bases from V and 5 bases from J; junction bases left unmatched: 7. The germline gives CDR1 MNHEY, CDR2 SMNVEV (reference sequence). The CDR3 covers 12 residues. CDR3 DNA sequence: TGTGCCGTTGGACAGGGCGGGACTGAAGCTTTCTTT. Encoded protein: CAVGQGGTEAFF.

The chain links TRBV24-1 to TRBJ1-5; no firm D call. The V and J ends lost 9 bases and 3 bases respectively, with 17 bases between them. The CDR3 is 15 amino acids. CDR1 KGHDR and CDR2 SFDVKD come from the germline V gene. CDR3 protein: CATAQSRVNNQPQHF. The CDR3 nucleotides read TGTGCCACCGCTCAGTCACGGGTGAACAATCAGCCCCAGCATTTT.

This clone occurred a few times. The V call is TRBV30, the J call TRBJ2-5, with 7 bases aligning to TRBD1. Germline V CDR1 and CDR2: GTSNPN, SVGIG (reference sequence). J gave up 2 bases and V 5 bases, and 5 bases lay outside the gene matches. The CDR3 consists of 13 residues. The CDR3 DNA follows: TGTGCCTGGGGCTTCAGGGGGCAAGAGACCCAGTACTTC. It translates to CAWGFRGQETQYF. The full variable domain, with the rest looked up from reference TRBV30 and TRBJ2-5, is SQTIHQWPATLVQPVGSPLSLECTVEGTSNPNLYWYRQAAGRGLQLLFYSVGIGQISSEVPQNLSASRPQDRQFILSSKKLLLSDSGFYLCAWGFRGQETQYFGPGTRLLVL.

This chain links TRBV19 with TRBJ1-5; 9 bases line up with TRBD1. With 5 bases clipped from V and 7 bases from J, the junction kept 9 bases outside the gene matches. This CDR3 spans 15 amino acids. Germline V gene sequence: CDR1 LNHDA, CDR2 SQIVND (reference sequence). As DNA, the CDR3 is TGTGCCAGTAGTTCCACAGGGGGCCTTGGGCAGCCCCAGCATTTT. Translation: CASSSTGGLGQPQHF.

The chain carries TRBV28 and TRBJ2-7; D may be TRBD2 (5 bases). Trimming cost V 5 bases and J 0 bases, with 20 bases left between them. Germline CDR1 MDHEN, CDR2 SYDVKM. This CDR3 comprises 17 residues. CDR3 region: CASSANTRSGSSYEQYF. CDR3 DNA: TGTGCCAGCAGTGCAAACACCCGGAGCGGCAGCTCCTACGAGCAGTACTTC.

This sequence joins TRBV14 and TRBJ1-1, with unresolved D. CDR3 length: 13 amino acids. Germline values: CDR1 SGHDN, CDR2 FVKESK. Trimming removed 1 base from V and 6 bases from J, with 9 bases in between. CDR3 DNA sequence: TGTGCCAGCAGCCAAGTCCAGATGTCTGAAGCTTTCTTT. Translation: CASSQVQMSEAFF.

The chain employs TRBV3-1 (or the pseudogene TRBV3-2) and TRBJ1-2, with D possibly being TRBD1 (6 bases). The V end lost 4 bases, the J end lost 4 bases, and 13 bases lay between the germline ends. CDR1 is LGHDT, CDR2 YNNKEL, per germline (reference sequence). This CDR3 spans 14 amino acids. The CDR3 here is CASSPGGESYGYTF. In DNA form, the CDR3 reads TGTGCCAGCAGCCCTGGGGGCGAGAGCTATGGCTACACCTTC.

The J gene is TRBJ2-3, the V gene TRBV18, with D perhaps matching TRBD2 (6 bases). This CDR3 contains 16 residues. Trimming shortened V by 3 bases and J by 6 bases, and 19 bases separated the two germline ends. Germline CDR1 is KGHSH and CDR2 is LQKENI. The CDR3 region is CASSPRGTVLGDTQYF. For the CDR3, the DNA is TGTGCCAGCTCACCCCGCGGGACGGTCTTGGGGGATACGCAGTATTTT.

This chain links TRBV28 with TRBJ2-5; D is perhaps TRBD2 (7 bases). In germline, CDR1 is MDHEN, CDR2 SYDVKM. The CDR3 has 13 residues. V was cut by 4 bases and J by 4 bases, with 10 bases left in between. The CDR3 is CASSSGGPETQYF. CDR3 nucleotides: TGTGCCAGCAGTTCCGGGGGGCCAGAGACCCAGTACTTC.

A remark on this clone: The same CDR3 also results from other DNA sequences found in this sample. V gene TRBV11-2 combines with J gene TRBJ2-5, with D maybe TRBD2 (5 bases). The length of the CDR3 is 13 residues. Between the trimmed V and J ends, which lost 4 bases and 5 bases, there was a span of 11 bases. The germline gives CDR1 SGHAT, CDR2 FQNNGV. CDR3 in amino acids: CASSSGLAETQYF. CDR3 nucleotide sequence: TGTGCCAGCAGCTCCGGACTGGCGGAGACCCAGTACTTC.

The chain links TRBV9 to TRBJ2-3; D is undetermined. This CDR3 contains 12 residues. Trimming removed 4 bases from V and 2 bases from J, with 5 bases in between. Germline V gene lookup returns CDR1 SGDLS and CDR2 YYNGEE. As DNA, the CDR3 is TGTGCCAGCAGCCCCATCACAGATACGCAGTATTTT. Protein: CASSPITDTQYF.

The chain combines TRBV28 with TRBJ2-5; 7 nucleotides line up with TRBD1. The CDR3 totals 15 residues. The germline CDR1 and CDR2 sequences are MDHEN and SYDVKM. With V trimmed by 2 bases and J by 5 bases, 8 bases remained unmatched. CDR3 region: CASSLPGQQRETQYF. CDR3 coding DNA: TGTGCCAGCAGTTTACCGGGACAGCAGAGGGAGACCCAGTACTTC.